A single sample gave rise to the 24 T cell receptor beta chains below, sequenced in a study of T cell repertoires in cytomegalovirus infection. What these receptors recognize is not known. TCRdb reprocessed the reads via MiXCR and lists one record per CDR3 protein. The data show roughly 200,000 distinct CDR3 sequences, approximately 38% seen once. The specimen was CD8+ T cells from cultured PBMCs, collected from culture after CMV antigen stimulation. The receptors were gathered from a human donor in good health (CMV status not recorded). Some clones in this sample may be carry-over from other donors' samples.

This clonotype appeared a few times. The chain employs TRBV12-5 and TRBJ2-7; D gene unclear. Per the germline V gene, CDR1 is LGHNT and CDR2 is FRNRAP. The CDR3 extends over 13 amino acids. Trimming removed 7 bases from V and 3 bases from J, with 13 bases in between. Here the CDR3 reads CASASNTFYEQYF. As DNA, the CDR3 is TGTGCTAGTGCCTCAAATACCTTCTACGAGCAGTACTTC. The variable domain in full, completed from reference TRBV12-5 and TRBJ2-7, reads DARVTQTPRHKVTEMGQEVTMRCQPILGHNTVFWYRQTMMQGLELLAYFRNRAPLDDSGMPKDRFSAEMPDATLATLKIQPSEPRDSAVYFCASASNTFYEQYFGPGTRLTVT.

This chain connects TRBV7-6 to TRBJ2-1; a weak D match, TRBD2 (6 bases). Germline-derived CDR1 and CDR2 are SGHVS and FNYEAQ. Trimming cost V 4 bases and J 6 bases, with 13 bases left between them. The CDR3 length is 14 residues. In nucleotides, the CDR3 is TGTGCCAGCAGCTCCTACGGGGGAGGCAATGAGCAGTTCTTC. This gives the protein CASSSYGGGNEQFF.

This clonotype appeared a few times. This CDR3 is CASSSPWRDGNTIYF. DNA for the CDR3: TGTGCCAGCAGCTCCCCCTGGAGGGACGGAAACACCATATATTTT. This rearrangement joins TRBV7-2 to TRBJ1-3, with TRBD1 as a possible D gene (5 bases). The V and J ends lost 4 bases and 4 bases respectively, with 14 bases between them. The CDR3 has 15 amino acids. CDR1 and CDR2 from the germline V gene are SGHTA and FQGNSA.

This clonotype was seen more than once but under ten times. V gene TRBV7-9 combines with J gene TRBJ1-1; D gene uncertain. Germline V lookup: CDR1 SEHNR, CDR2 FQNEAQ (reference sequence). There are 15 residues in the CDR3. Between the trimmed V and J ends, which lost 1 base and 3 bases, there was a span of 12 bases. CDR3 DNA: TGTGCCAGCAGCTTAGTTCGGGAGAGGGACACTGAAGCTTTCTTT. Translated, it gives CASSLVRERDTEAFF.

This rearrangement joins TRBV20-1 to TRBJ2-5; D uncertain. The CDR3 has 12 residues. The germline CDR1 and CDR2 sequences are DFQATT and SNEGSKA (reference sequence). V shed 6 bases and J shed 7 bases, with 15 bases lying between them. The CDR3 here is CSASDRSGTQYF. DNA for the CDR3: TGCAGTGCGAGTGATCGGTCCGGGACCCAGTACTTC.

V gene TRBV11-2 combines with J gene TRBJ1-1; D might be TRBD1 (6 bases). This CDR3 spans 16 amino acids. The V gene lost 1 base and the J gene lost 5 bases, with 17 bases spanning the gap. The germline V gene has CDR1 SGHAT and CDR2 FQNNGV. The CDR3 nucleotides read TGTGCCAGCAGCTTAGTGGCAGGGGTAGAAAGGACTGAAGCTTTCTTT. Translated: CASSLVAGVERTEAFF.

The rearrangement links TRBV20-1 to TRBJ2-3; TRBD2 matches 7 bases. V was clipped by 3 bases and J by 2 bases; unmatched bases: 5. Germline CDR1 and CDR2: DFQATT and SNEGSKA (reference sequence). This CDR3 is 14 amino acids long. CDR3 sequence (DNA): TGCAGTGCTAGTGGGCGACTAGCCACAGATACGCAGTATTTT. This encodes CSASGRLATDTQYF.

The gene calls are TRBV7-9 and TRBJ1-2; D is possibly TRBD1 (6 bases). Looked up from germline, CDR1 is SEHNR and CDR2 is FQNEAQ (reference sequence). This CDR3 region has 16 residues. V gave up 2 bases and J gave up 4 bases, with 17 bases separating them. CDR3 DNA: TGTGCCAGCAGCTTATCCACCGACGGGACAAGCTATGGCTACACCTTC. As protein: CASSLSTDGTSYGYTF. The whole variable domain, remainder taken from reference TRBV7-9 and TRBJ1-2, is DTGVSQNPRHKITKRGQNVTFRCDPISEHNRLYWYRQTLGQGPEFLTYFQNEAQLEKSRLLSDRFSAERPKGSFSTLEIQRTEQGDSAMYLCASSLSTDGTSYGYTFGSGTRLTVV.

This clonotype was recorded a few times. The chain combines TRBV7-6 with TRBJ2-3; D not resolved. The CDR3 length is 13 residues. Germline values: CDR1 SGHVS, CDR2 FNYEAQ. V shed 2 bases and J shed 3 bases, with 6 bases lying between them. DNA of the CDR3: TGTGCCAGCAGCTTAAAGCAGACAGATACGCAGTATTTT. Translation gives CASSLKQTDTQYF. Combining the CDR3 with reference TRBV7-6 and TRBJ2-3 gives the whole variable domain GAGVSQSPRYKVTKRGQDVALRCDPISGHVSLYWYRQALGQGPEFLTYFNYEAQQDKSGLPNDRFSAERPEGSISTLTIQRTEQRDSAMYRCASSLKQTDTQYFGPGTRLTVL.

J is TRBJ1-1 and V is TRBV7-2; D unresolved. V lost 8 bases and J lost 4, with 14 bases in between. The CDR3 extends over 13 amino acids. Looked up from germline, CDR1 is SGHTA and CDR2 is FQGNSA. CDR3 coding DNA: TGTGCCAGCGCTCCAGGAGGAAGCACTGAAGCTTTCTTT. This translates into CASAPGGSTEAFF.

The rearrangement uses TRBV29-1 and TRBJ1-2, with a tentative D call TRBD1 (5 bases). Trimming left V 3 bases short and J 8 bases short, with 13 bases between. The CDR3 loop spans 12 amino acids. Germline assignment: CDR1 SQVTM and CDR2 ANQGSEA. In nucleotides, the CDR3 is TGCAGCGTTGATCTGGGGGGTCTCGGCTACACCTTC. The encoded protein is CSVDLGGLGYTF.

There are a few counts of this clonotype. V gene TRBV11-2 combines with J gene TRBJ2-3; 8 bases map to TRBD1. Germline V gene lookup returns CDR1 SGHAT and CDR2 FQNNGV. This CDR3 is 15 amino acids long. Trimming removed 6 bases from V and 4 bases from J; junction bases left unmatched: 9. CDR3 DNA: TGTGCCAGCAGAAACGGACAGGGCGGGCCAGATACGCAGTATTTT. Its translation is CASRNGQGGPDTQYF.

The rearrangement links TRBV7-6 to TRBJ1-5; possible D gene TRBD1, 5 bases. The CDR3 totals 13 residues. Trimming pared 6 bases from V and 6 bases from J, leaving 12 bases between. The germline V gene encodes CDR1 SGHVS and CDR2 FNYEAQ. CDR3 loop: CASRAGCGQPQHF. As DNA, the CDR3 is TGTGCCAGCAGAGCAGGGTGTGGTCAGCCCCAGCATTTT.

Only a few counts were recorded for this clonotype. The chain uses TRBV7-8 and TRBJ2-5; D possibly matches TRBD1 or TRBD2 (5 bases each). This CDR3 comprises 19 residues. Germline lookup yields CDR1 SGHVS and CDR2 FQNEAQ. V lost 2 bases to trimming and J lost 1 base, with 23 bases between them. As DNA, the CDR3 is TGTGCCAGCAGCTTAAGTTGGGCAGGGATCGGTGGGACCCAAGAGACCCAGTACTTC. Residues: CASSLSWAGIGGTQETQYF.

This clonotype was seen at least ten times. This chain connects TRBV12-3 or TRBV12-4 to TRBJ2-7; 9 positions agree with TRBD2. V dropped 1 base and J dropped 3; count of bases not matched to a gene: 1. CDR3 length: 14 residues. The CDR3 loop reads CASSLGRGGYEQYF. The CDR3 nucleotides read TGTGCCAGCAGTTTAGGGCGGGGGGGCTACGAGCAGTACTTC.

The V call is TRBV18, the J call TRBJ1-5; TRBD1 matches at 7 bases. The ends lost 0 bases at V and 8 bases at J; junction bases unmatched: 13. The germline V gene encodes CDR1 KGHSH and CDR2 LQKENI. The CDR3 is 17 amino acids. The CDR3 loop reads CASSPPPRQGQREPQHF. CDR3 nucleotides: TGTGCCAGCTCACCACCTCCCCGACAGGGTCAGAGGGAGCCCCAGCATTTT.

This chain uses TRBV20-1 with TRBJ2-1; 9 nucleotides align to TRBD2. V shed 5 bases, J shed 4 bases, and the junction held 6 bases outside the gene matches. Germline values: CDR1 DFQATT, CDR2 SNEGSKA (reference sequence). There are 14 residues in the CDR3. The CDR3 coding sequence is TGCAGTGCTCTGGCGGGGGGGGTGTACAATGAGCAGTTCTTC. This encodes CSALAGGVYNEQFF.

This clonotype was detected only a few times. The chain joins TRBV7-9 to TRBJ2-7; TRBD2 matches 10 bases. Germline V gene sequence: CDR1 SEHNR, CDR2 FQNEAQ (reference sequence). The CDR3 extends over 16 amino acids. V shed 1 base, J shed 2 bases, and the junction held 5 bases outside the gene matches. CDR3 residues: CASSLGTSGRTYEQYF. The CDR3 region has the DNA TGTGCCAGCAGCTTAGGGACTAGCGGACGAACCTACGAGCAGTACTTC.

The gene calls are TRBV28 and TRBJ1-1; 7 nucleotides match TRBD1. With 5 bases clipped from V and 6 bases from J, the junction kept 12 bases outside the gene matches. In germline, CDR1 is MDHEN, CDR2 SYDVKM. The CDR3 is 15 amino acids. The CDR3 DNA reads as TGTGCCAGCAGTACCCAAATCAGACAGGGCCCTGAAGCTTTCTTT. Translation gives CASSTQIRQGPEAFF.

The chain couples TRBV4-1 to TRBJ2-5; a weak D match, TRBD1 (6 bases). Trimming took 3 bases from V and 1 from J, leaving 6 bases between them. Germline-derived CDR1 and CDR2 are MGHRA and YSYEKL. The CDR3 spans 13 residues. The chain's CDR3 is CASSQDSQETQYF. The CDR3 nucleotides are TGCGCCAGCAGCCAGGACAGCCAAGAGACCCAGTACTTC.

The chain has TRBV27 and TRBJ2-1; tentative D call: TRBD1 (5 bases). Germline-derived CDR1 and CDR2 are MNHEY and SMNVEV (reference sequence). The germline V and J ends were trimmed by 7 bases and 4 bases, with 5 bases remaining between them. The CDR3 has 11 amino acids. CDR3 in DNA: TGTGCCAGCAAGGGGTACAATGAGCAGTTCTTC. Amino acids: CASKGYNEQFF.

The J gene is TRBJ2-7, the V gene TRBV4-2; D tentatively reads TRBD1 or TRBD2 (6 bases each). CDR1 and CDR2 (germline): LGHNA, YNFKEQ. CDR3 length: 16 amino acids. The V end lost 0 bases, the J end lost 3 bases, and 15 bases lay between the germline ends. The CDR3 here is CASSQDYPGGGYEQYF. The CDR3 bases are TGTGCCAGCAGCCAAGATTACCCAGGAGGGGGCTACGAGCAGTACTTC.

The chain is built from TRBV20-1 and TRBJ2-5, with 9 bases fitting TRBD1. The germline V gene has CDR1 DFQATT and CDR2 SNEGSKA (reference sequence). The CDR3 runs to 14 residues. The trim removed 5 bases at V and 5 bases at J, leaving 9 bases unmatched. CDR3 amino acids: CSAWDREGLETQYF. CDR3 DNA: TGCAGTGCTTGGGACAGGGAGGGATTGGAGACCCAGTACTTC.

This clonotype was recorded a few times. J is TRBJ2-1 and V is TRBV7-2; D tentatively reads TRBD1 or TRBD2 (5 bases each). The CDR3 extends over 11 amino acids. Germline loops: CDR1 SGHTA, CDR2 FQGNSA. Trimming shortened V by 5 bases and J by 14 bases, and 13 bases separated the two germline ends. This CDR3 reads CASSRDPTKFF. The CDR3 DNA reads TGTGCCAGCAGCCGGGACCCAACGAAGTTCTTC.